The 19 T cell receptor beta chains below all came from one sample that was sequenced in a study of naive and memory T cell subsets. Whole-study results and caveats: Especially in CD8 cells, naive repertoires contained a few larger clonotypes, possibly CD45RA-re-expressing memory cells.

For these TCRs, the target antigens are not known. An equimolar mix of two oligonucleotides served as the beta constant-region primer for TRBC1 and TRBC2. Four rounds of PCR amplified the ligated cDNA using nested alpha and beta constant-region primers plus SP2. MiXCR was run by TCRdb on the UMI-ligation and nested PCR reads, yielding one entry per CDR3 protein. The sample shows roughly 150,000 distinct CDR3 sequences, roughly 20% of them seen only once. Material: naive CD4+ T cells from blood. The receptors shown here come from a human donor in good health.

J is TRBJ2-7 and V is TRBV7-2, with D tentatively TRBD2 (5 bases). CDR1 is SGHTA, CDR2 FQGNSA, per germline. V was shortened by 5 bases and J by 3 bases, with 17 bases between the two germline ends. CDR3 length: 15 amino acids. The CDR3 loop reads CASSPTTSSHYEQYF. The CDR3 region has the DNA TGTGCCAGCAGCCCTACCACTAGTTCCCACTACGAGCAGTACTTC.

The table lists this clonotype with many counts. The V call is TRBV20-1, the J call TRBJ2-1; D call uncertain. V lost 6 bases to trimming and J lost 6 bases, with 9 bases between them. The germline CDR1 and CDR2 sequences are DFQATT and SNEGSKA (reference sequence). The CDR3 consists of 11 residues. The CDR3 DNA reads TGCAGTGCGAGCCCCCGCAATGAGCAGTTCTTC. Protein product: CSASPRNEQFF.

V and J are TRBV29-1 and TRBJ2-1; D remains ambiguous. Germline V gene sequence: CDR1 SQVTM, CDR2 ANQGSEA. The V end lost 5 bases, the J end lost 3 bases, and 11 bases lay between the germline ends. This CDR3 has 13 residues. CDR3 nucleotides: TGCAGCGTTCTGCGCGGCGGCTACAATGAGCAGTTCTTC. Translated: CSVLRGGYNEQFF.

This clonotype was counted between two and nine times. DNA for the CDR3: TGTGCCAGCAGTTTAGAAGGGACCGTTGAAAAACTGTTTTTT. Its protein is CASSLEGTVEKLFF. The gene calls are TRBV12-3 or TRBV12-4 and TRBJ1-4; weak D call: TRBD1 (5 bases). This CDR3 spans 14 amino acids. Trimming took 1 base from V and 7 from J, leaving 10 bases between them.

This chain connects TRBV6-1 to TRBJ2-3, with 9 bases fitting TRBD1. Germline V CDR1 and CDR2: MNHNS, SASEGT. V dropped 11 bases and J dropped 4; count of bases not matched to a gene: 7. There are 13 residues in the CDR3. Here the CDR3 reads CALSGQGPDTQYF. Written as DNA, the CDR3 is TGTGCCCTCTCAGGACAGGGGCCAGATACGCAGTATTTT.

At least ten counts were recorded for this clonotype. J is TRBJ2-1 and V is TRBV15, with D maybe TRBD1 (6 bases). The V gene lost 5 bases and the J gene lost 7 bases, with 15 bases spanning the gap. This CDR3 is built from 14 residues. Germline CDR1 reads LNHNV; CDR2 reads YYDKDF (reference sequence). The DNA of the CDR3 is TGTGCCACCAGCGGCTGGGACATTGGGAATGAGCAGTTCTTC. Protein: CATSGWDIGNEQFF.

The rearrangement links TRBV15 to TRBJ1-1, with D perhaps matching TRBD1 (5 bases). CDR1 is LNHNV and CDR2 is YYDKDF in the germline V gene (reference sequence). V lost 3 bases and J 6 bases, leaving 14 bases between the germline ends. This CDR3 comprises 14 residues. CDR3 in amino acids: CATSRGLEYSEAFF. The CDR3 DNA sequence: TGTGCCACCAGCAGGGGACTGGAATACTCTGAAGCTTTCTTT.

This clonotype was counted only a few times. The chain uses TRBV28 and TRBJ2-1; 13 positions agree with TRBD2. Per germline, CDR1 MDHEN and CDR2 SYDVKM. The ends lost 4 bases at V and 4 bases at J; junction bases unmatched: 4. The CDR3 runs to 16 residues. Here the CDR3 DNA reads TGTGCCAGCAGTTCTACTAGCGGGAGGGGTTACAATGAGCAGTTCTTC. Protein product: CASSSTSGRGYNEQFF.

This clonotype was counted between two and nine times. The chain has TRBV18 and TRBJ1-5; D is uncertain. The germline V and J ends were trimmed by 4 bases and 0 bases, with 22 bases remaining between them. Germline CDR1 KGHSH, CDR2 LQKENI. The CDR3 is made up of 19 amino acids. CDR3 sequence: CASSRGPRKGSYSNQPQHF. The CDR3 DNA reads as TGTGCCAGCTCACGAGGACCTCGCAAAGGGTCATATAGCAATCAGCCCCAGCATTTT.

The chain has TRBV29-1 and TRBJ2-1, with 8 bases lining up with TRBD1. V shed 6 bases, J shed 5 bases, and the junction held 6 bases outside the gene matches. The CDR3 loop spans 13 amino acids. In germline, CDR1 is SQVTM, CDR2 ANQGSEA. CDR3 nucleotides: TGCAGCGTCACAGGGGGTTACGACAATGAGCAGTTCTTC. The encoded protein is CSVTGGYDNEQFF.

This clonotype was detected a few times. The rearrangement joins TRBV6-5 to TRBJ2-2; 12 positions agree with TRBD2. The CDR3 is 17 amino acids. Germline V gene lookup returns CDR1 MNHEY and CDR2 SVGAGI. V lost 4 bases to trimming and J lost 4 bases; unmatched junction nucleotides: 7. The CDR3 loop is CASSSTSGRGSTGELFF. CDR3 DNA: TGTGCCAGCAGTTCGACTAGCGGGAGAGGGTCCACCGGGGAGCTGTTTTTT.

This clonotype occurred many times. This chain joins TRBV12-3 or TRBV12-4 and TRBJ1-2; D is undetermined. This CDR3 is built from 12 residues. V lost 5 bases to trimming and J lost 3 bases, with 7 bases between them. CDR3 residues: CASSPGDYGYTF. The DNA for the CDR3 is TGTGCCAGCAGTCCCGGCGACTATGGCTACACCTTC.

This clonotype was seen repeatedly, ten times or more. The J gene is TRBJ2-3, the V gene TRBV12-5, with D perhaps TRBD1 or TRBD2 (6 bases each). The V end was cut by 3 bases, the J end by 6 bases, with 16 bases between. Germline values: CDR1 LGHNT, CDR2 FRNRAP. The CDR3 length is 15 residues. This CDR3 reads CASGFGGTTGDTQYF. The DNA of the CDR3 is TGTGCTAGTGGTTTCGGCGGGACAACGGGTGATACGCAGTATTTT.

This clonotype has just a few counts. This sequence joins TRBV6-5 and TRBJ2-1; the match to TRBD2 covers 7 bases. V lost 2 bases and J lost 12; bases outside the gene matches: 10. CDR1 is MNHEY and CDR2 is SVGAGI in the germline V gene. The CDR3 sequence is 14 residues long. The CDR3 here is CASSYRGLGDWQFF. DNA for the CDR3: TGTGCCAGCAGTTACCGAGGACTAGGCGATTGGCAGTTCTTC.

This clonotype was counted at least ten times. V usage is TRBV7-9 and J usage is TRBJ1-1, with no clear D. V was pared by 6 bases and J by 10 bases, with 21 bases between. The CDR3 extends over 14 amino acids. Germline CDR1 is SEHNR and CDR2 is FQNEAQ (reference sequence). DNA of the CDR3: TGTGCCAGCAGACTGATCTCGGACGGAGTGAGAGCTTTCTTT. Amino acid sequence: CASRLISDGVRAFF.

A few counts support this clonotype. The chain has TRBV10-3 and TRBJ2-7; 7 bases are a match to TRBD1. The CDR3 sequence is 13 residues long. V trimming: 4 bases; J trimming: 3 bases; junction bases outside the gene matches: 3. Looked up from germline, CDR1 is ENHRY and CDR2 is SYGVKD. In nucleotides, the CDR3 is TGTGCCATCAGTGTCGGGGACAGCTACGAGCAGTACTTC. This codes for CAISVGDSYEQYF.

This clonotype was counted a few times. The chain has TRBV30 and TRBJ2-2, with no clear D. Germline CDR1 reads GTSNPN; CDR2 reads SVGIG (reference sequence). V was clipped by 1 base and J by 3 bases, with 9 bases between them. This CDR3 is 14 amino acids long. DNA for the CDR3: TGTGCCTGGAGTGGGTCAGCATACACCGGGGAGCTGTTTTTT. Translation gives CAWSGSAYTGELFF.

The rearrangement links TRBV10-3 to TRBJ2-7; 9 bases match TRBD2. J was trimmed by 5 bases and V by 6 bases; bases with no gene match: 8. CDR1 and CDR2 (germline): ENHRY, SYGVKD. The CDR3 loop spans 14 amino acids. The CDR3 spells CAIRTGTSSHEQYF. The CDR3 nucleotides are TGTGCCATCAGGACCGGGACTAGCAGCCACGAGCAGTACTTC.

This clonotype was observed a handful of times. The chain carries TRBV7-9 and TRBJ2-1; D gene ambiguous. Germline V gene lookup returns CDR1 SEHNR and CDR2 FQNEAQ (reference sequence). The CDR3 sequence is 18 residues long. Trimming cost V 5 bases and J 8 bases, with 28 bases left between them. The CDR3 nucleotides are TGTGCCAGCAGCCCAGACCCCCGGATCGTAGTCACTCTTGATGAGCAGTTCTTC. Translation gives CASSPDPRIVVTLDEQFF. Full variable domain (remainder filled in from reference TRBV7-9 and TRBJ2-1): DTGVSQNPRHKITKRGQNVTFRCDPISEHNRLYWYRQTLGQGPEFLTYFQNEAQLEKSRLLSDRFSAERPKGSFSTLEIQRTEQGDSAMYLCASSPDPRIVVTLDEQFFGPGTRLTVL.